This section outlines one T cell receptor (beta chain) sequence together with its context. Described time point: patch test 3, about 24 weeks after DPC sensitization. Treatment in this sample: therapeutic diphenylcyclopropenone sensitization with weekly scalp DPC. Each patch test followed a blood draw. Participating donors were patients with alopecia, aged 18 to 70 years, considered appropriate candidates for DPC. This CDR3 is built from 13 residues. Per the germline V gene, CDR1 is LGHNA and CDR2 is YSLEER. The ends were cut back, 3 bases at V and 2 bases at J, with 7 bases in the middle. The data stem from a study of human T cells and chemical hapten exposure. On the study more broadly: Patients, predominantly female, presented with alopecia areata, totalis or universalis.

Unique molecular identifiers were affixed to discrete cDNA molecules within the library. TCRdb re-analysed the RACE reads in MiXCR, keeping a single row per CDR3 protein. The table lists around 200,000 distinct CDR3 sequences, around 25% of them singletons, with over 2% in the top ten. Specimen: whole blood, collected in connection with sensitization to the hapten diphenylcyclopropenone (DPC). This sequence originates from a woman aged 40-49 years with alopecia areata. Some clones in this sample may be carry-over from other donors' samples. The chain has TRBV4-3 and TRBJ2-5; D uncertain. The CDR3 loop is CASSQSLQETQYF. The CDR3 DNA follows: TGCGCCAGCAGCCAGTCCCTTCAAGAGACCCAGTACTTC.